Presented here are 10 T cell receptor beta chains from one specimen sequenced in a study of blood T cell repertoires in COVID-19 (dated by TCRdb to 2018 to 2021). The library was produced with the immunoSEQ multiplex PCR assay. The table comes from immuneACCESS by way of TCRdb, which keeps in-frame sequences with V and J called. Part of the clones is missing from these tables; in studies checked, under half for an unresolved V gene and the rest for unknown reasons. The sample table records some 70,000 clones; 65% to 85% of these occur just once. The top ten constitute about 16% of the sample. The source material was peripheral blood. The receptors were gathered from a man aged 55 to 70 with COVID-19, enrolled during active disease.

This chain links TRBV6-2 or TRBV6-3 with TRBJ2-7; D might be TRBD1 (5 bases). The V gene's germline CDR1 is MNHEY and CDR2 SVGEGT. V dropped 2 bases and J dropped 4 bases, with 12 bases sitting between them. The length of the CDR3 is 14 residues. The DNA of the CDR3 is TGTGCCAGCAGTTACCGGCAGGGCAGGTACGAGCAGTACTTC. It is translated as CASSYRQGRYEQYF.

CDR3 sequence reads: CATSRDWAGGSTDTQYF. CDR3 nucleotide sequence: TGTGCCACCAGCAGAGATTGGGCGGGAGGGAGCACAGATACGCAGTATTTT. This chain links TRBV15 with TRBJ2-3, with 9 nucleotides matching TRBD2. The junction had 4 bases not matched to a gene; V was cut back by 0 bases and J by 0 bases. Germline CDR1 is LNHNV and CDR2 is YYDKDF (reference sequence). The CDR3 has 17 amino acids. The variable domain in full, completed from reference TRBV15 and TRBJ2-3, reads DAMVIQNPRYQVTQFGKPVTLSCSQTLNHNVMYWYQQKSSQAPKLLFHYYDKDFNNEADTPDNFQSRRPNTSFCFLDIRSPGLGDTAMYLCATSRDWAGGSTDTQYFGPGTRLTVL.

Written as DNA, the CDR3 is TGTGCCAGCAGCTTCTACAGGGACGGGGAGCTGTTTTTT. As protein: CASSFYRDGELFF. This chain connects TRBV7-3 to TRBJ2-2, with D perhaps matching TRBD1 (6 bases). Trimming left V 3 bases short and J 7 bases short, with 9 bases between. This CDR3 spans 13 amino acids. The germline CDR1 and CDR2 sequences are SGHTA and FQGTGA.

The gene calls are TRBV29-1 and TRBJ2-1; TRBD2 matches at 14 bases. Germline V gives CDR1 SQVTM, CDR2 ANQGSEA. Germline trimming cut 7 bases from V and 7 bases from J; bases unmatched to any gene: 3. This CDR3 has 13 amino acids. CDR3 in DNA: TGCAGCGGAAGACTAGCGGGAGGGAATGAGCAGTTCTTC. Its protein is CSGRLAGGNEQFF.

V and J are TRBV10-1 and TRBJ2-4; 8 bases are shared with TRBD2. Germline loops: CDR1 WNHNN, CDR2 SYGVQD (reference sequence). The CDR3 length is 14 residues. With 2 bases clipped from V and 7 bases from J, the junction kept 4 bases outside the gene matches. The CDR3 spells CASSEAGLVNIQYF. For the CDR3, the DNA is TGCGCCAGCAGTGAGGCGGGACTAGTGAACATTCAGTACTTC.

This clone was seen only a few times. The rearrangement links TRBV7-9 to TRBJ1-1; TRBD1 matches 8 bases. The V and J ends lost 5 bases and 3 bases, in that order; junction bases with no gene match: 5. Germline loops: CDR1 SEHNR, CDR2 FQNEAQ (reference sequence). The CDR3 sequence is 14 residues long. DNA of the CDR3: TGTGCCAGCAGCCGCACAGGGGGTTACACTGAAGCTTTCTTT. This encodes CASSRTGGYTEAFF. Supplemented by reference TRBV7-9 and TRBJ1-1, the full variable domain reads DTGVSQNPRHKITKRGQNVTFRCDPISEHNRLYWYRQTLGQGPEFLTYFQNEAQLEKSRLLSDRFSAERPKGSFSTLEIQRTEQGDSAMYLCASSRTGGYTEAFFGQGTRLTVV.

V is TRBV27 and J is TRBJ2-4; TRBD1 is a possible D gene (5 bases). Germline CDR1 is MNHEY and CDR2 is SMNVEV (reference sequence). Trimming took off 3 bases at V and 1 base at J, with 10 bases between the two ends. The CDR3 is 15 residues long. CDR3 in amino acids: CASSFLPGAKNIQYF. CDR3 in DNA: TGTGCCAGCAGTTTCTTACCAGGGGCCAAAAACATTCAGTACTTC.

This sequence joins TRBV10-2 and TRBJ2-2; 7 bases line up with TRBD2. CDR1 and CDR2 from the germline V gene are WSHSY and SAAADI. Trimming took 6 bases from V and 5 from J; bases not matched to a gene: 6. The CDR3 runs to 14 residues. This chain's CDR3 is CASSRLAETGELFF. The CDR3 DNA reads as TGCGCCAGCAGCCGACTAGCAGAAACCGGGGAGCTGTTTTTT.

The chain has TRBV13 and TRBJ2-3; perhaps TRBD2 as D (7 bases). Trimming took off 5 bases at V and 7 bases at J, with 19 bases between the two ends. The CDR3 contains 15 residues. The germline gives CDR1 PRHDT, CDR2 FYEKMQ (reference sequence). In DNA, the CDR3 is TGTGCCAGCAGCATGCCTGCGGGGGCGCGATATACGCAGTATTTT. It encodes CASSMPAGARYTQYF.

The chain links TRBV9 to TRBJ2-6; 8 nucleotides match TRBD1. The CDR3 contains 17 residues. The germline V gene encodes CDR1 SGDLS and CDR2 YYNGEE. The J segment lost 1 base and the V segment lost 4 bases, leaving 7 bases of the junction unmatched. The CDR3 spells CASSPTGAGSGANVLTF. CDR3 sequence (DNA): TGTGCCAGCAGCCCGACAGGGGCTGGTTCTGGGGCCAACGTCCTGACTTTC.